This TCR beta chain was sequenced in a study of cytomegalovirus exposure and HLA in healthy donors. On this clone itself: As yet, its antigen is unknown.

Amplification used 60 Vbeta primers and 13 Jbeta primers. Profiled with immunoSEQ multiplex PCR; TCRdb holds only in-frame clones, not every one. This table has some 150,000 clones, 75% to 85% appearing once. Study-wide results and caveats: Highly shared sequence variants in one cluster were likely a sequencing artifact. Per published accounts, TCR beta sequences correctly predicted the HLA-A and HLA-B alleles of most subjects.

CDR3 length: 12 amino acids. Between the trimmed V and J ends, which lost 5 bases and 13 bases, there was a span of 15 bases. Germline assignment: CDR1 SNHLY and CDR2 FYNNEI. The sample comprised PBMCs. This chain joins TRBV2 and TRBJ2-1; D is ambiguous. The clonotype originates from a man aged 30 to 39 in good health and CMV-seropositive. CDR3 sequence (DNA): TGTGCCAGCAGTACAACCAAACAAATACAGTTCTTC. It yields the protein CASSTTKQIQFF. The full variable domain, with the rest looked up from reference TRBV2 and TRBJ2-1, is EPEVTQTPSHQVTQMGQEVILRCVPISNHLYFYWYRQILGQKVEFLVSFYNNEISEKSEIFDDQFSVERPDGSNFTLKIRSTKLEDSAMYFCASSTTKQIQFFGPGTRLTVL.